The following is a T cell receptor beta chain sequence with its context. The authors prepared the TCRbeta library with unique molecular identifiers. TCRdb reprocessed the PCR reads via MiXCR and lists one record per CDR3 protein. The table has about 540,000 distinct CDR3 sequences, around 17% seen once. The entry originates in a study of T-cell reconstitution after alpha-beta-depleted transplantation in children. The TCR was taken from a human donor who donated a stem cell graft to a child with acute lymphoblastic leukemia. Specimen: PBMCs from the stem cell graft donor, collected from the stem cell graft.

The CDR3 is CASSRVSGRALYEQYF. The CDR3 region has the DNA TGTGCCAGTAGCAGGGTAAGCGGGAGGGCCCTCTACGAGCAGTACTTC. V usage is TRBV5-6 and J usage is TRBJ2-7, with TRBD2 matching 10 bases. CDR1 is SGHDT, CDR2 YYEEEE, per germline. Unmatched junction bases numbered 14, after V lost 8 bases and J lost 3 bases. The CDR3 sequence is 16 residues long.